The T cell receptor (beta chain) described here comes from a study of T cell repertoires in cytomegalovirus infection. At the level of the study: Public TCR beta signatures marked donors with CMV infection and the matching HLA.

Each CDR3 protein gets one entry after TCRdb re-called the reads with MiXCR. The table has 250,000 to 350,000 distinct CDR3 sequences, more than 20% seen once. The sequence derives from a human donor in good health (CMV status not recorded). Some clones in this sample may be carry-over from other donors' samples. The sample consisted of PBMCs.

The CDR3 DNA follows: TGTGCCAGTAGTCCGGGACTAGCGGGAAGACACGAGCAGTACTTC. Protein sequence: CASSPGLAGRHEQYF. This sequence joins TRBV19 and TRBJ2-7; 13 nucleotides align to TRBD2. The CDR3 has 15 amino acids. CDR1 and CDR2 (germline): LNHDA, SQIVND (reference sequence). V gave up 5 bases and J gave up 5 bases; unmatched junction bases: 6. The full variable domain, its missing parts supplied by reference TRBV19 and TRBJ2-7, is DGGITQSPKYLFRKEGQNVTLSCEQNLNHDAMYWYRQDPGQGLRLIYYSQIVNDFQKGDIAEGYSVSREKKESFPLTVTSAQKNPTAFYLCASSPGLAGRHEQYFGPGTRLTVT.